The rows below give T cell receptor beta chains drawn from one sample of a study of shared clonotypes between healthy human individuals. The protocol was immunoSEQ multiplex PCR, while the TCRdb copy is restricted to in-frame clones and leaves out a portion. The sample records over a million clones, around three quarters being singletons. The sequenced sample consisted of memory CD4+ T cells from PBMCs. These receptors all stem from a man aged 18 to 30 in good health. Some clones in this sample may be carry-over from other donors' samples. CDR3s include the opening cysteine and the closing phenylalanine or tryptophan. The order of the fields is J gene, clone size, V gene, D gene, CDR3 DNA, CDR3 protein. A D gene is named only where the DNA matches it firmly. Expanded clones are given a class, and other clones once, few, many or no size at all.

j_gene: TRBJ1-5
abundance: few
v_gene: TRBV5-1
d_gene: NA
CDR3nt: TGCGCCAGCAGCTCGCGTGGTGGGGATCAGCCCCAGCATTTT
CDR3aa: CASSSRGGDQPQHF

j_gene: TRBJ2-1
abundance: NA
v_gene: TRBV9
d_gene: NA
CDR3nt: TGTGCCAGCAGCGTAGGCCCGGGGCTGGGATCCAATGAGCAGTTCTTC
CDR3aa: CASSVGPGLGSNEQFF

j_gene: TRBJ1-1
abundance: NA
v_gene: TRBV19
d_gene: NA
CDR3nt: TGTGCCAGTAGTCTCAGGGGTCTGGACACTGAAGCTTTCTTT
CDR3aa: CASSLRGLDTEAFF

j_gene: TRBJ1-5
abundance: NA
v_gene: TRBV28
d_gene: NA
CDR3nt: TGTGCCAGCAGTTTAGCCAGGGACGTTCAGCCCCAGCATTTT
CDR3aa: CASSLARDVQPQHF

j_gene: TRBJ2-2
abundance: NA
v_gene: TRBV5-1
d_gene: NA
CDR3nt: TGCGCCAGCGCCTGGGTGGTGAACACCGGGGAGCTGTTTTTT
CDR3aa: CASAWVVNTGELFF

j_gene: TRBJ2-1
abundance: NA
v_gene: TRBV10-3
d_gene: TRBD2
CDR3nt: TGTGCCATCAGTGGAGGGACTAGCGGGTCCAGCTCCTACAATGAGCAGTTCTTC
CDR3aa: CAISGGTSGSSSYNEQFF

j_gene: TRBJ1-4
abundance: once
v_gene: TRBV7-2
d_gene: NA
CDR3nt: TGTGCCAGCAGCGCCGACCAGGGTCGGGAACTGTTTTTT
CDR3aa: CASSADQGRELFF

j_gene: TRBJ1-5
abundance: NA
v_gene: TRBV6-5
d_gene: NA
CDR3nt: TGTGCCAGCAGTTACTCGGGTAACAATCAGCCCCAGCATTTT
CDR3aa: CASSYSGNNQPQHF

j_gene: TRBJ2-1
abundance: NA
v_gene: TRBV27
d_gene: TRBD1
CDR3nt: TGTGCCAGCAGTTACTCGGCGGGACAGGGACGGGGCTACAATGAGCAGTTCTTC
CDR3aa: CASSYSAGQGRGYNEQFF

j_gene: TRBJ2-3
abundance: few
v_gene: TRBV29-1
d_gene: TRBD2
CDR3nt: TGCAGCGTTGCGGTTAGCGGGAGCACAGATACGCAGTATTTT
CDR3aa: CSVAVSGSTDTQYF